Included here is one T cell receptor (beta chain) sequence, with context. Its antigen is not known. With 1 base removed from V and 8 bases from J, the gap between germline ends came to 21 bases. The CDR3 has 18 amino acids. The germline CDR1 and CDR2 sequences are LGHNA and YSLEER. This entry belongs to a study of CD8 T cell repertoires and HIV-1 epitope variants. The wider study: Twenty-five autologous and known Gag and Nef epitope variant peptides each stimulated T cells separately. Epitopes were three Gag families plus Nef HW9 and YT9. 1M T cells were kept uncultured as a baseline.

The assay was immunoSEQ multiplex PCR, and TCRdb's table has in-frame clones only and misses some. The sample has several thousand clones; more than 60% are singletons. The sequenced sample was cultured CD8+ T cells derived from PBMCs. The TCR originated in a male donor with HIV. The chain joins TRBV4-3 to TRBJ1-6, with D unclear. The CDR3 spells CASSQGVHKTAPDSPLHF. The CDR3 DNA follows: TGCGCCAGCAGCCAAGGGGTACACAAAACCGCCCCTGATTCACCCCTCCACTTT.